Following are 19 T cell receptor beta chains from one sample sequenced in a study of CD8+ T cells in alopecia areata. As to treatment: oral pan-JAK inhibitor, 5-10 mg twice daily. Once RNA had been extracted, it was reverse transcribed into cDNA to act as the sequencing template. Only in-frame clones appear in the TCRdb table, and some are missing; sequencing was by immunoSEQ multiplex PCR. The table lists about 200,000 clones, more than 45% of them singletons, with roughly 1.5% in the top ten. The source material was CD4+ T cells sorted from blood, sampled at week 4, from a patient treated with tofacitinib. All receptors derive from a human donor with alopecia areata.

The V call is TRBV7-9, the J call TRBJ1-2; D may be TRBD1 (6 bases). The CDR3 runs 16 residues. With 1 base removed from V and 5 bases from J, the gap between germline ends came to 17 bases. CDR1 and CDR2 from the germline V gene are SEHNR and FQNEAQ (reference sequence). CDR3 sequence: CASSLGSDLRGYGYTF. The DNA for the CDR3 is TGTGCCAGCAGCTTAGGTTCGGACCTCAGGGGTTATGGCTACACCTTC.

As to this clone: This sample includes further DNA sequences coding for the same CDR3. The gene calls are TRBV6-1 and TRBJ2-7; no reliable D call. This CDR3 is built from 13 residues. Trimming left V 0 bases short and J 1 base short, with 4 bases between. CDR1 is MNHNS and CDR2 is SASEGT in the germline V gene. For the CDR3, the DNA is TGTGCCAGCAGTGAAGCTGGGTCCTACGAGCAGTACTTC. Protein product: CASSEAGSYEQYF.

The rearrangement joins TRBV30 to TRBJ1-2, with D possibly matching TRBD1 (5 bases). Trimming stripped 2 bases from V and 4 bases from J, with 8 bases between. This CDR3 comprises 12 residues. From germline, CDR1 is GTSNPN and CDR2 SVGIG (reference sequence). The CDR3 region is CAWSQGPYGYTF. CDR3 bases: TGTGCCTGGAGTCAGGGTCCCTATGGCTACACCTTC.

This chain joins TRBV7-2 and TRBJ2-1; 8 positions match TRBD2. CDR1 is SGHTA, CDR2 FQGNSA, per germline. There are 14 residues in the CDR3. V was pared by 5 bases and J by 5 bases, with 5 bases of the junction left unmatched. The CDR3 nucleotides are TGTGCCAGCAGCCAAGGGACTAGAAACAATGAGCAGTTCTTC. It yields the protein CASSQGTRNNEQFF.

The chain couples TRBV27 to TRBJ2-2; 12 bases agree with TRBD2. The junction had 8 bases not matched to a gene; V was cut back by 6 bases and J by 6 bases. The germline V gene has CDR1 MNHEY and CDR2 SMNVEV (reference sequence). The CDR3 extends over 16 amino acids. The CDR3: CASRPPSGGVPGELFF. In nucleotides, the CDR3 is TGTGCCAGCAGACCCCCTAGCGGGGGGGTTCCCGGGGAGCTGTTTTTT.

A few counts support this clone. The chain combines TRBV2 with TRBJ1-1; D is undetermined. In germline, CDR1 is SNHLY, CDR2 FYNNEI. The CDR3 is 12 amino acids. V gave up 4 bases and J gave up 8 bases, with 11 bases separating them. The CDR3 region is CASSASSPEAFF. As DNA, the CDR3 is TGTGCCAGCAGTGCAAGTTCCCCCGAAGCTTTCTTT.

This chain connects TRBV7-2 to TRBJ1-4; TRBD1 aligns across 7 bases. The CDR3 has 14 residues. Germline values: CDR1 SGHTA, CDR2 FQGNSA. Unmatched junction bases numbered 5, after V lost 6 bases and J lost 4 bases. The CDR3 sequence is CASRMDRNNEKLFF. CDR3 coding DNA: TGTGCCAGCAGAATGGACAGGAATAATGAAAAACTGTTTTTT.

The V gene is TRBV11-2, the J gene TRBJ2-7, with D tentatively TRBD2 (6 bases). Germline loops: CDR1 SGHAT, CDR2 FQNNGV. This CDR3 is 13 amino acids long. Trimming cost V 5 bases and J 7 bases, with 15 bases left between them. The CDR3 DNA sequence: TGTGCCAGCAGCCCCGGCAGGAGCGGGGAGCAGTACTTC. Translation gives CASSPGRSGEQYF.

This clone showed up just a few times. The chain recombines TRBV29-1 with TRBJ2-4; unclear D gene. This CDR3 has 11 residues. The V end lost 7 bases, the J end lost 9 bases, and 13 bases lay between the germline ends. Germline V CDR1 and CDR2: SQVTM, ANQGSEA. CDR3 sequence reads: CSETPHSIQYF. The CDR3 DNA follows: TGCAGCGAAACACCACACAGCATTCAGTACTTC.

V and J are TRBV5-1 and TRBJ2-5, with a possible D match to TRBD1 (6 bases). Germline V gene lookup returns CDR1 SGHRS and CDR2 YFSETQ. The V and J ends lost 4 bases and 1 base respectively, with 14 bases between them. The CDR3 loop spans 15 amino acids. The CDR3 DNA sequence: TGCGCCAGCAGCAAGGGACAATCTCTCCAAGAGACCCAGTACTTC. Protein sequence: CASSKGQSLQETQYF.

The gene calls are TRBV29-1 and TRBJ2-7; D gene uncertain. This CDR3 region has 12 residues. The V end was cut by 7 bases, the J end by 3 bases, with 13 bases between. Germline V CDR1 and CDR2: SQVTM, ANQGSEA. The CDR3 is CSGWTDLYEQYF. CDR3 bases: TGCAGCGGATGGACGGACCTCTACGAGCAGTACTTC.

This clone was found a few times. The gene calls are TRBV19 and TRBJ2-7, with D perhaps being TRBD1 or TRBD2 (5 bases each). Per the germline V gene, CDR1 is LNHDA and CDR2 is SQIVND (reference sequence). The CDR3 spans 12 residues. The germline V and J ends were trimmed by 6 bases and 12 bases, with 18 bases remaining between them. The DNA of the CDR3 is TGTGCCAGTAGCTACGGACCCGGGACGCCGTACTTC. Translating gives CASSYGPGTPYF.

The chain uses TRBV11-2 and TRBJ2-7; D remains ambiguous. The germline V and J ends were trimmed by 3 bases and 8 bases, with 11 bases remaining between them. The CDR3 consists of 12 residues. Germline V gives CDR1 SGHAT, CDR2 FQNNGV. For the CDR3, the DNA is TGTGCCAGCAGCTTCGCAGGCCCTCAGCAGTACTTC. Residues: CASSFAGPQQYF.

V gene TRBV7-2 combines with J gene TRBJ2-7; 7 nucleotides align to TRBD1. Looked up from germline, CDR1 is SGHTA and CDR2 is FQGNSA. The CDR3 contains 15 residues. Trimming took 7 bases from V and 0 from J; bases not matched to a gene: 9. CDR3 sequence (DNA): TGTGCCAGCACCAGGGACAGAACAAGCTCCTACGAGCAGTACTTC. Residues: CASTRDRTSSYEQYF. Together with reference TRBV7-2 and TRBJ2-7, the CDR3 gives the full variable domain: GAGVSQSPSNKVTEKGKDVELRCDPISGHTALYWYRQSLGQGLEFLIYFQGNSAPDKSGLPSDRFSAERTGGSVSTLTIQRTQQEDSAVYLCASTRDRTSSYEQYFGPGTRLTVT.

The chain recombines TRBV29-1 with TRBJ2-1; D not resolved. The germline V gene has CDR1 SQVTM and CDR2 ANQGSEA. Trimming stripped 4 bases from V and 5 bases from J, with 6 bases between. The CDR3 contains 11 residues. The CDR3 bases are TGCAGCGTTGTTGGTCACAATGAGCAGTTCTTC. Translated: CSVVGHNEQFF.

This clone was seen a few times. In DNA form, the CDR3 reads TGTGCCAGCACTAAAGGTGGAAGTATGGGGAATGGCTACACCTTC. Translation: CASTKGGSMGNGYTF. J is TRBJ1-2 and V is TRBV7-2; D not resolved. The germline CDR1 and CDR2 sequences are SGHTA and FQGNSA. V was clipped by 7 bases and J by 6 bases, with 21 bases between them. This CDR3 spans 15 amino acids.

J is TRBJ2-1 and V is TRBV11-2; no firm D call. This CDR3 region has 15 residues. Germline loops: CDR1 SGHAT, CDR2 FQNNGV. Trimming left V 5 bases short and J 9 bases short, with 20 bases between. The CDR3 region has the DNA TGTGCCAGCAGCGCCCCCGGGCCATCCCTGGGTGAGCAGTTCTTC. Translated, it gives CASSAPGPSLGEQFF. The variable domain in full, completed from reference TRBV11-2 and TRBJ2-1, reads EAGVAQSPRYKIIEKRQSVAFWCNPISGHATLYWYQQILGQGPKLLIQFQNNGVVDDSQLPKDRFSAERLKGVDSTLKIQPAKLEDSAVYLCASSAPGPSLGEQFFGPGTRLTVL.

This clone has only a few counts. The gene calls are TRBV29-1 and TRBJ1-1; D is uncertain. V gave up 2 bases and J gave up 0 bases, with 7 bases separating them. There are 13 residues in the CDR3. Germline values: CDR1 SQVTM, CDR2 ANQGSEA. CDR3 DNA: TGCAGCGTTGAACTTAGGCTGAACACTGAAGCTTTCTTT. This translates into CSVELRLNTEAFF.

The chain joins TRBV4-3 to TRBJ1-2, with 9 bases that match TRBD1. The V and J ends lost 4 bases and 6 bases, in that order; junction bases with no gene match: 3. CDR3 size: 13 residues. In germline, CDR1 is LGHNA, CDR2 YSLEER. CDR3 in amino acids: CASSPRQGDGYTF. CDR3 coding DNA: TGCGCCAGCAGCCCCCGACAGGGGGATGGCTACACCTTC.